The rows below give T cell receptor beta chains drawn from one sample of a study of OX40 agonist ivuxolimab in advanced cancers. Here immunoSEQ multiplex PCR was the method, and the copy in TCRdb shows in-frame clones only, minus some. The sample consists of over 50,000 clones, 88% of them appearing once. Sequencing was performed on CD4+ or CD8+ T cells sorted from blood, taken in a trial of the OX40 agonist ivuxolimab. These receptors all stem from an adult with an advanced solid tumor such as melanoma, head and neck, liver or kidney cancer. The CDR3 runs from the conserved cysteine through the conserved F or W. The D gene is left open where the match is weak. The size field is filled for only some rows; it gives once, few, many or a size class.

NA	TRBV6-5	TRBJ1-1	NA	TGTGCCAGCAGACTACAGGTTCGCGCTGAAGCTTTCTTT	CASRLQVRAEAFF
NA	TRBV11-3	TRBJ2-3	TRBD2	TGTGCCAGCAGCCCAGGAGGCGGGAGGGCCCCCTCCACAGATACGCAGTATTTT	CASSPGGGRAPSTDTQYF
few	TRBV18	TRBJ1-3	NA	TGTGCCAGCTCACCACCGCGGGGCCTCTCTGGAAACACCATATATTTT	CASSPPRGLSGNTIYF
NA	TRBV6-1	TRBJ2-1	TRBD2	TGTGCCGCCACACTAGCGGGGGGGCCCAACAATGAGCAGTTCTTC	CAATLAGGPNNEQFF
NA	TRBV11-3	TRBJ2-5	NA	TGTGCCAGCAGCCCCCGGGGCAGGGGGGACCAAGAGACCCAGTACTTC	CASSPRGRGDQETQYF
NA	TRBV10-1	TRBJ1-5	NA	TGCGCCAGCAGTGAGTCCCTAAGCCGGGCAGGTTGCAATCAGCCCCAGCATTTT	CASSESLSRAGCNQPQHF
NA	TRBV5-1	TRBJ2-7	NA	TGCGCCAGCAGCTCCTTGGGAGCGAGAGGGTACGAGCAGTACTTC	CASSSLGARGYEQYF
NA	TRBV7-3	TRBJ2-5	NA	TGTGCCAGCAGCTCCGGCGCCGGCCAGACCCAGTACTTC	CASSSGAGQTQYF
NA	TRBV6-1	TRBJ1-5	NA	TGTGCCAGCAGTGAAGATGCGTTGGGTCAGCCCCAGCATTTT	CASSEDALGQPQHF
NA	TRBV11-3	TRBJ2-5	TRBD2	TGTGCCAGCAGCCCCGGGGGGGCCCAACAAGAGACCCAGTACTTC	CASSPGGAQQETQYF
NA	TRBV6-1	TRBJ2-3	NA	TGTGCCAGCAGTTTTGGGCAGGGGAGGACAGATACGCAGTATTTT	CASSFGQGRTDTQYF
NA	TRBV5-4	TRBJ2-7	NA	TGTGCCTACCAGGTATGGGGCTACGAGCAGTACTTC	CAYQVWGYEQYF
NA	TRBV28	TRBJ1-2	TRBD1	TGTGCCAGCAGGCGACAGGGGACCTATGGCTACACCTTC	CASRRQGTYGYTF
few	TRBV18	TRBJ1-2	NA	TGTGCCAGCTCACCGGGCAGGGAACATGGCTACACCTTC	CASSPGREHGYTF
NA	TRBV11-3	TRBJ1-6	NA	TGTGCCAGCAGTGATAATTCACCCCTCCACTTT	CASSDNSPLHF
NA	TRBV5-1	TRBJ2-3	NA	TGCGCCAGCAGCATAGGACAGGGAGGGGATACGCAGTATTTT	CASSIGQGGDTQYF
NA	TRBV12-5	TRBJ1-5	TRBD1	TGTGCTAGTGGTTCCGACAGGGGAAGGGGTGTTTATAGCAATCAGCCCCAGCATTTT	CASGSDRGRGVYSNQPQHF
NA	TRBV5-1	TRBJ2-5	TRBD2	TGCGCCAGCAGCCGGACTAGCGGGGCCCGAGAGACCCAGTACTTC	CASSRTSGARETQYF
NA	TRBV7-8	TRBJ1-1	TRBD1	TGTGCCAGCAGTTTCACAGGGGGTATGGGCACTGAAGCTTTCTTT	CASSFTGGMGTEAFF
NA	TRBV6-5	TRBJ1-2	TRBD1	TGTGCCAGCAGTTCCGACAGGGCTGGCTACACCTTC	CASSSDRAGYTF